The 30 T cell receptor beta chains below come from one sample, sequenced in a study of technical replicates of blood from a handful of donors. Sequencing was performed with immunoSEQ multiplex PCR; in TCRdb, only in-frame clones are kept and a portion is missing. The sample includes some 64,000 clones, approximately 86% seen only once; the top ten take roughly 4.6%. Input material: PBMCs. Receptor source: a human donor in good health. Some clones in this sample may be carry-over from other donors' samples.

The genes are TRBV6-5 and TRBJ1-2, with 9 bases that match TRBD1. This CDR3 spans 14 amino acids. CDR1 is MNHEY, CDR2 SVGAGI, per germline. The ends lost 5 bases at V and 4 bases at J; junction bases unmatched: 5. CDR3 region: CASSGGQGVYGYTF. DNA for the CDR3: TGTGCCAGCAGTGGGGGACAGGGCGTCTATGGCTACACCTTC.

The rearrangement joins TRBV21-1 to TRBJ2-7; TRBD2, as called in the table, went unchecked against the DNA. TRBV21-1 constitutes a pseudogene. The CDR3 is made up of 16 amino acids. CDR3 in DNA: TGTGCCAGCCCCAAGGAGAGGACTAGCCCCATCTACGAGCAGTACTTC. It translates to CASPKERTSPIYEQYF.

The gene calls are TRBV7-8 and TRBJ1-5; D perhaps matches TRBD1 (5 bases). This CDR3 has 15 amino acids. Germline values: CDR1 SGHVS, CDR2 FQNEAQ. V dropped 4 bases and J dropped 5 bases, with 15 bases sitting between them. The CDR3 DNA reads as TGTGCCAGCAGCTCAAGCTTCCCGGGGGATCAGCCCCAGCATTTT. This translates into CASSSSFPGDQPQHF.

The chain employs TRBV9 and TRBJ2-5, with TRBD1 matching over 8 bases. The CDR3 covers 17 residues. Germline loops: CDR1 SGDLS, CDR2 YYNGEE. With V trimmed by 3 bases and J by 4 bases, 14 bases remained unmatched. The CDR3 loop is CASSAQGGTSRAETQYF. The CDR3 DNA reads as TGTGCCAGCAGCGCACAGGGGGGAACTAGTCGGGCAGAGACCCAGTACTTC.

The V gene is TRBV4-1, the J gene TRBJ2-7; D might be TRBD1 (6 bases). Trimming shortened V by 4 bases and J by 0 bases, and 16 bases separated the two germline ends. The V gene's germline CDR1 is MGHRA and CDR2 YSYEKL. The CDR3 extends over 16 amino acids. The CDR3 region is CASSPRGQVGSYEQYF. The CDR3 DNA follows: TGCGCCAGCAGCCCCAGGGGACAAGTTGGCTCCTACGAGCAGTACTTC.

Only one count was recorded for this clone. This chain uses TRBV19 with TRBJ2-2; D might be TRBD1 (5 bases). CDR1 is LNHDA, CDR2 SQIVND, per germline (reference sequence). V was trimmed by 4 bases and J by 0 bases, leaving 12 bases between them. CDR3 size: 16 residues. CDR3 loop: CASSRWSGSNTGELFF. CDR3 coding DNA: TGTGCCAGTAGTAGATGGTCAGGGTCGAACACCGGGGAGCTGTTTTTT. Drawing the rest from reference TRBV19 and TRBJ2-2, the complete variable domain is DGGITQSPKYLFRKEGQNVTLSCEQNLNHDAMYWYRQDPGQGLRLIYYSQIVNDFQKGDIAEGYSVSREKKESFPLTVTSAQKNPTAFYLCASSRWSGSNTGELFFGEGSRLTVL.

This rearrangement joins TRBV25-1 to TRBJ2-1; perhaps TRBD1 as D (7 bases). V was trimmed by 3 bases and J by 12 bases, leaving 21 bases between them. The CDR3 contains 15 residues. Germline V gives CDR1 MGHDK, CDR2 SYGVNS. The CDR3 sequence: CASSDLGTASRGQFF. CDR3 nucleotide sequence: TGTGCCAGCAGTGACCTGGGGACAGCCTCGCGGGGGCAGTTCTTC.

The chain carries TRBV6-1 and TRBJ2-4; 7 nucleotides line up with TRBD1. The V gene end was trimmed by 1 base and the J gene end by 2 bases; junction bases not matched to a gene: 8. Germline V gene lookup returns CDR1 MNHNS and CDR2 SASEGT. The CDR3 has 17 residues. CDR3 amino acids: CASSEEWAGGTKNIQYF. Written as DNA, the CDR3 is TGTGCCAGCAGTGAAGAGTGGGCAGGGGGAACCAAAAACATTCAGTACTTC.

The chain employs TRBV7-2 and TRBJ2-3; TRBD2 aligns across 16 bases. Losses at the gene ends were 4 bases for V and 14 bases for J; bases not matched to a gene: 9. Germline loops: CDR1 SGHTA, CDR2 FQGNSA. The CDR3 runs to 15 residues. CDR3 protein: CASSSGTSGRAGLYF. The CDR3 coding sequence is TGTGCCAGCAGCTCTGGGACTAGCGGGAGGGCCGGTCTGTATTTT.

The chain uses TRBV5-4 and TRBJ1-2; D not resolved. Trimming removed 4 bases at V and 3 bases at J, with 13 bases between. Germline V CDR1 and CDR2: SGHNT, YYREEE (reference sequence). The CDR3 totals 14 residues. CDR3 in amino acids: CASSLAGRYYGYTF. The CDR3 bases are TGTGCCAGCAGCCTTGCGGGCCGGTACTATGGCTACACCTTC. Full variable domain (remainder filled in from reference TRBV5-4 and TRBJ1-2): ETGVTQSPTHLIKTRGQQVTLRCSSQSGHNTVSWYQQALGQGPQFIFQYYREEENGRGNFPPRFSGLQFPNYSSELNVNALELDDSALYLCASSLAGRYYGYTFGSGTRLTVV.

V gene TRBV7-9 combines with J gene TRBJ2-1; 9 nucleotides agree with TRBD1. J gave up 6 bases and V 5 bases, and 11 bases lay outside the gene matches. Germline values: CDR1 SEHNR, CDR2 FQNEAQ (reference sequence). The CDR3 runs 16 residues. CDR3 DNA sequence: TGTGCCAGCAGCGTACCGGGACAGGGATTATCCAATGAGCAGTTCTTC. Its protein product is CASSVPGQGLSNEQFF.

The chain links TRBV7-9 to TRBJ2-1, with D perhaps TRBD1 (6 bases). This CDR3 region has 13 residues. Trimming left V 7 bases short and J 7 bases short, with 14 bases between. Germline lookup yields CDR1 SEHNR and CDR2 FQNEAQ (reference sequence). The CDR3 region has the DNA TGTGCCAGCAATGGGGGCGGTGGGAATGAGCAGTTCTTC. Protein: CASNGGGGNEQFF.

The V gene is TRBV2, the J gene TRBJ1-3; the match to TRBD1 covers 9 bases. The CDR3 spans 16 residues. V was clipped by 5 bases and J by 1 base; unmatched bases: 6. CDR1 SNHLY and CDR2 FYNNEI come from the germline V gene. The DNA of the CDR3 is TGTGCCAGCAGTACTCCGGGACAGGGTTCTGGAAACACCATATATTTT. Translating gives CASSTPGQGSGNTIYF.

This sequence joins TRBV11-1 and TRBJ1-3; 8 nucleotides match TRBD1. This CDR3 comprises 14 residues. The V gene end was trimmed by 3 bases and the J gene end by 2 bases; junction bases not matched to a gene: 0. Germline CDR1 and CDR2: SGHAT and FQDESV (reference sequence). The CDR3 loop is CASSLDRAGNTIYF. The CDR3 DNA reads as TGTGCCAGCAGCTTGGACAGGGCTGGAAACACCATATATTTT.

The chain joins TRBV5-1 to TRBJ1-6; no clear D gene. V was trimmed by 0 bases and J by 0 bases, leaving 7 bases between them. The germline CDR1 and CDR2 sequences are SGHRS and YFSETQ. This CDR3 is 16 amino acids long. CDR3 nucleotide sequence: TGCGCCAGCAGCTTGGTGGGGAGCTCCTATAATTCACCCCTCCACTTT. Translated: CASSLVGSSYNSPLHF.

The chain couples TRBV7-2 to TRBJ1-2; tentatively, D is TRBD1 (5 bases). The CDR3 is 13 residues long. Trimming removed 5 bases from V and 6 bases from J, with 13 bases in between. CDR1 is SGHTA, CDR2 FQGNSA, per germline. DNA of the CDR3: TGTGCCAGCAGCCTGGGACTTCGGAATGGCTACACCTTC. Its protein product is CASSLGLRNGYTF.

The chain is built from TRBV29-1 and TRBJ2-5, with 11 bases fitting TRBD2. Germline CDR1 reads SQVTM; CDR2 reads ANQGSEA. V was clipped by 6 bases and J by 3 bases; unmatched bases: 9. The CDR3 runs to 15 residues. In nucleotides, the CDR3 is TGCAGCGTGATGGGGTTTAGCGGGAGGGAAGAGACCCAGTACTTC. Translating it yields CSVMGFSGREETQYF.

This sequence joins TRBV2 and TRBJ1-1, with a weak D call TRBD1 (5 bases). Germline assignment: CDR1 SNHLY and CDR2 FYNNEI. Trimming stripped 7 bases from V and 10 bases from J, with 19 bases between. The CDR3 has 13 residues. In DNA, the CDR3 is TGTGCCAGCACTCCGTCGGGGGTGTATCGAGCTTTCTTT. It is translated as CASTPSGVYRAFF.

This chain connects TRBV11-2 to TRBJ1-2; 7 bases fit TRBD1. The CDR3 loop spans 14 amino acids. Unmatched junction bases numbered 3, after V lost 1 base and J lost 4 bases. The germline CDR1 and CDR2 sequences are SGHAT and FQNNGV. The CDR3 nucleotides are TGTGCCAGCAGCTTAGGACAGGGCAGCTATGGCTACACCTTC. This translates into CASSLGQGSYGYTF.

The V and J genes are TRBV10-3 and TRBJ2-5, with TRBD1 matching 8 bases. This CDR3 contains 16 residues. Germline values: CDR1 ENHRY, CDR2 SYGVKD. V shed 8 bases, J shed 4 bases, and the junction held 15 bases outside the gene matches. CDR3 loop: CAIAARTGKGGETQYF. The CDR3 region has the DNA TGTGCCATCGCTGCCCGGACAGGGAAAGGGGGAGAGACCCAGTACTTC.

The V call is TRBV7-3, the J call TRBJ2-1; TRBD2 aligns across 15 bases. Losses at the gene ends were 4 bases for V and 7 bases for J; bases not matched to a gene: 5. CDR3 length equals 16 residues. Germline CDR1 and CDR2: SGHTA and FQGTGA. The CDR3 sequence is CASSSTGLAGGNEQFF. CDR3 nucleotide sequence: TGTGCCAGCAGCTCCACGGGACTAGCGGGAGGTAATGAGCAGTTCTTC.

V usage is TRBV4-2 and J usage is TRBJ2-1, with 11 bases that match TRBD1. CDR1 is LGHNA, CDR2 YNFKEQ, per germline. With 4 bases clipped from V and 6 bases from J, the junction kept 8 bases outside the gene matches. The CDR3 runs 16 residues. CDR3 sequence (DNA): TGTGCCAGCAGCCGATTCGGACAGGGGGCGAGCAATGAGCAGTTCTTC. Amino acids: CASSRFGQGASNEQFF.

The rearrangement links TRBV29-1 to TRBJ1-5; D may be TRBD1 (5 bases). In germline, CDR1 is SQVTM, CDR2 ANQGSEA. Trimming removed 2 bases from V and 8 bases from J, with 13 bases in between. The CDR3 sequence is 13 residues long. CDR3 nucleotides: TGCAGCGTTGAAATTGGGGGGGATGAGCCCCAGCATTTT. Its protein is CSVEIGGDEPQHF.

This chain connects TRBV10-3 to TRBJ1-5, with 7 bases matching TRBD1. J gave up 2 bases and V 2 bases, and 3 bases lay outside the gene matches. The V gene's germline CDR1 is ENHRY and CDR2 SYGVKD. The CDR3 extends over 15 amino acids. In DNA, the CDR3 is TGTGCCATCAGTGAGGGAGGGGGCGGCAATCAGCCCCAGCATTTT. Its translation: CAISEGGGGNQPQHF.

The CDR3 DNA is TGTGCCAGCAGCTTAAGACAGCTGAACACTGAAGCTTTCTTT. It encodes CASSLRQLNTEAFF. This rearrangement joins TRBV7-2 to TRBJ1-1; D is perhaps TRBD1 (5 bases). The germline V gene encodes CDR1 SGHTA and CDR2 FQGNSA. The CDR3 contains 14 residues. V dropped 2 bases and J dropped 0 bases, with 7 bases sitting between them.

The chain recombines TRBV5-4 with TRBJ2-7; D might be TRBD1 (6 bases). V shed 4 bases and J shed 0 bases, with 17 bases lying between them. In germline, CDR1 is SGHNT, CDR2 YYREEE (reference sequence). CDR3 length: 16 residues. Here the CDR3 reads CASSLNAGTLSYEQYF. CDR3 DNA sequence: TGTGCCAGCAGCCTCAACGCCGGGACACTCTCCTACGAGCAGTACTTC. Full variable domain (rest looked up from reference TRBV5-4 and TRBJ2-7): ETGVTQSPTHLIKTRGQQVTLRCSSQSGHNTVSWYQQALGQGPQFIFQYYREEENGRGNFPPRFSGLQFPNYSSELNVNALELDDSALYLCASSLNAGTLSYEQYFGPGTRLTVT.

The chain employs TRBV6-5 and TRBJ2-7; possible D gene TRBD2, 5 bases. Looked up from germline, CDR1 is MNHEY and CDR2 is SVGAGI. Trimming pared 6 bases from V and 4 bases from J, leaving 7 bases between. The CDR3 runs 11 residues. In DNA, the CDR3 is TGTGCCAGCAGCCGGGATTACGAGCAGTACTTC. Encoded protein: CASSRDYEQYF.

The V gene is TRBV7-9, the J gene TRBJ2-1; TRBD1 is a possible D gene (6 bases). Germline lookup yields CDR1 SEHNR and CDR2 FQNEAQ (reference sequence). The CDR3 totals 15 residues. The V and J ends lost 8 bases and 4 bases respectively, with 18 bases between them. The CDR3 DNA reads TGTGCCAGCGAAGGACAGCCAAGGACTTACAATGAGCAGTTCTTC. Its translation: CASEGQPRTYNEQFF.

The genes are TRBV10-3 and TRBJ1-5; 7 bases are a match to TRBD1. The CDR3 covers 14 residues. J gave up 8 bases and V 3 bases, and 7 bases lay outside the gene matches. The V gene's germline CDR1 is ENHRY and CDR2 SYGVKD. CDR3 DNA: TGTGCCATCAGTGAACAACAGGGGTGGGAGCCCCAGCATTTT. This gives the protein CAISEQQGWEPQHF.

The rearrangement uses TRBV9 and TRBJ1-6, with D possibly being TRBD1 (5 bases). Per the germline V gene, CDR1 is SGDLS and CDR2 is YYNGEE. V was shortened by 3 bases and J by 6 bases, with 13 bases between the two germline ends. This CDR3 contains 15 residues. The CDR3 DNA is TGTGCCAGCAGCGGGGGCCTTCTGCTTAATTCACCCCTCCACTTT. Translating gives CASSGGLLLNSPLHF.